Here is one T cell receptor (beta chain) with its context. These data come from a study of blood T cell repertoires in COVID-19. Study information: The origin of the acute and convalescent COVID-19 samples was the United States, Italy and Spain. From T cells, B-cell-depleted T cells, or PBMCs came the material, which was cDNA or gDNA.

Germline CDR1 is MNHEY and CDR2 is SVGAGI. V dropped 4 bases and J dropped 9 bases, with 7 bases sitting between them. CDR3 length equals 11 residues. In the source study's methods: Nucleated cell counts were estimated from reference gene primer amplification. The repertoire was sequenced with immunoSEQ multiplex PCR; TCRdb's copy has only in-frame clones and lacks some. D and trimming come from the DNA, and the V and J calls and clone size come from that table. Of 300,000 to 400,000 clones listed, about 89% were seen once; the top ten hold about 7.8%. Sequencing was done on a sample of peripheral blood. The V and J genes are TRBV6-5 and TRBJ2-1; D remains ambiguous. This receptor was taken from a woman in her 50s who had recovered from COVID-19. The CDR3 spells CASSSTGEQFF. The DNA for the CDR3 is TGTGCCAGCAGTTCCACCGGTGAGCAGTTCTTC.